The next 5 T cell receptor beta chains were all read from a single sample in a study of blood T cells in healthy people across ages. A sample-barcoded 5' primer and a J-beta primer mix were used in a second PCR of about 7 to 12 cycles. Each CDR3 protein is one row after TCRdb ran MiXCR on the 5' RACE reads. Altogether around 990,000 distinct CDR3 sequences are present, under 30% being singletons, with the ten largest covering about 0.69%. The same data also went into a second study, on T cells of mothers and their children.

Sequenced material: blood. These TCRs come from a girl aged 2-10 years in good health.

The rearrangement links TRBV3-1 to TRBJ2-3; no clear D. Germline CDR1 LGHDT, CDR2 YNNKEL (reference sequence). Between the trimmed V and J ends, which lost 0 bases and 6 bases, there was a span of 10 bases. The CDR3 is made up of 14 amino acids. The CDR3 reads CASSQEYLLDTQYF. In nucleotides, the CDR3 is TGTGCCAGCAGCCAAGAATATCTCCTGGATACGCAGTATTTT.

Details on this clonotype: Germline and junction disagree at one end, which may indicate a read error. J is TRBJ1-6 and V is TRBV12-3 or TRBV12-4; D call uncertain. This CDR3 is built from 15 residues. CDR3 loop: CASSPGMTYYSPLHF. The CDR3 coding sequence is TGTGCCAGCAGTCCCGGAATGACCTATTATTCACCCCTCCACTTT.

CDR3 coding DNA: TGTGCCAGCAGCTTTGGGGGACCGGTAGATACGCAGTATTTT. This sequence encodes CASSFGGPVDTQYF. The chain recombines TRBV11-2 with TRBJ2-3, with D perhaps being TRBD1 or TRBD2 (5 bases each). V shed 3 bases and J shed 5 bases, with 12 bases lying between them. The germline V gene has CDR1 SGHAT and CDR2 FQNNGV. The CDR3 is 14 residues long.

This clonotype came up a few times. The genes are TRBV6-2 or TRBV6-3 and TRBJ2-3; tentatively, D is TRBD1 (6 bases). V was pared by 5 bases and J by 0 bases, with 12 bases between. Germline V lookup: CDR1 MNHEY, CDR2 SVGEGT. This CDR3 is built from 15 residues. This CDR3 reads CASSTGTVSTDTQYF. CDR3 in DNA: TGTGCCAGCAGTACAGGGACGGTTAGCACAGATACGCAGTATTTT.

As regards this clonotype: A read error may account for a junction end that differs from germline. The chain has TRBV7-2 and TRBJ1-5; tentative D call: TRBD1 (5 bases). The CDR3 consists of 15 residues. CDR1 and CDR2 (germline): SGHTA, FQGNSA. CDR3 residues: CASSEWGRSNQPHHF. In DNA, the CDR3 is TGTGCCAGCAGCGAATGGGGGAGATCCAATCAGCCCCATCATTTT.